This TCR beta chain appears in the sequencing data of a study of Tregs in tolerant kidney transplant recipients. TCRdb keeps only in-frame clones here, not all; method: immunoSEQ multiplex PCR. The repertoire holds under 50,000 clones, with about 90% as singletons. Thawed PBMCs were FACS-sorted into unstimulated CD4+CD25+CD127- regulatory T cells, CD4+CD25- non-regulatory cells, CD4 and CD8 cells. Study outcomes and limitations: Biological reproducibility was not directly addressed, but technical replication error appeared minimal.

Comments on this clone: The antigen remains unidentified. One junction end disagrees with the germline gene, perhaps due to a read error.

CDR1 and CDR2 (germline): SNHLY, FYNNEI. The CDR3 is 12 amino acids. This chain joins TRBV2 and TRBJ2-6; 8 nucleotides agree with TRBD1. Sequencing input: Tregs from blood. The clonotype originates from a human donor in good health. The DNA for the CDR3 is TGTGCCAGCAGTGGGACAGGGATGGGGTCGGCTTTC. It yields the protein CASSGTGMGSAF.